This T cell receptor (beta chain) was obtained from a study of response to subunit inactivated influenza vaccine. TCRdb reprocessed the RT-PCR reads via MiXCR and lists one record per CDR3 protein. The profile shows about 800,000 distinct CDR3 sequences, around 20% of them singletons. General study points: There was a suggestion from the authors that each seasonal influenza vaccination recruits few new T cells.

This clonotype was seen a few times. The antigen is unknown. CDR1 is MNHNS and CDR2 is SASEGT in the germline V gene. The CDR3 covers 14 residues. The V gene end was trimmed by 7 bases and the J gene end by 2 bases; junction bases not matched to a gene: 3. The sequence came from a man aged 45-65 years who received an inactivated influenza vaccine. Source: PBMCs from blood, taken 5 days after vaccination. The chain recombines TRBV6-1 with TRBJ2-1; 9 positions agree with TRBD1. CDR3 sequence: CASKTGGPYNEQFF. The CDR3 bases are TGTGCCAGCAAGACAGGGGGACCCTACAATGAGCAGTTCTTC.